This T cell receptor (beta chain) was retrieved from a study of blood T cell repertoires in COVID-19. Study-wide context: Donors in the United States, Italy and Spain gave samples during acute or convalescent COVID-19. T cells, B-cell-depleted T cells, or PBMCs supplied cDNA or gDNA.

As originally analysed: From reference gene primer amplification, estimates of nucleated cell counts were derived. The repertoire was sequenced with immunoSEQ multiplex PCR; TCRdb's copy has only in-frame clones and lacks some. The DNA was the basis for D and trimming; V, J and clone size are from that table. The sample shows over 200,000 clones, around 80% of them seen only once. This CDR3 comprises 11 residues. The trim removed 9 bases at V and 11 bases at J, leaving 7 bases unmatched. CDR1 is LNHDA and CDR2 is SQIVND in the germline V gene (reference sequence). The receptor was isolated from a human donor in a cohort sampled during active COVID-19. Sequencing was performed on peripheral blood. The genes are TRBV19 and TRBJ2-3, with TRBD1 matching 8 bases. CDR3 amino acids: CARPDRVGQYF. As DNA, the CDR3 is TGTGCCAGGCCGGACAGGGTGGGGCAGTATTTT.